The clone carrying this T cell receptor (beta chain) was recorded at least ten times. Via MiXCR, TCRdb re-called the RT-PCR reads, giving one row per CDR3 protein. The data show hundreds of thousands of distinct CDR3 sequences, approximately 15% seen once. The sequence derives from a female donor in good health, serving as a healthy control. Sequenced material: memory CD4+ T cells from blood.

This CDR3 is CASSFGQRNEQYF. The CDR3 DNA reads TGTGCCAGCAGTTTCGGCCAAAGGAACGAGCAGTACTTC. The V and J genes are TRBV12-3 or TRBV12-4 and TRBJ2-7; D is uncertain. This CDR3 is 13 amino acids long. With 3 bases removed from V and 5 bases from J, the gap between germline ends came to 11 bases.